The clone carrying this T cell receptor (beta chain) was seen once. Its antigen is not known. The data stem from a study of Graves' ophthalmopathy and Graves' hyperthyroidism. For the study at large: Cases classed as stable hyperthyroidism had no ophthalmopathy within 18 months of follow-up. General observations from the study: Appearing in blood as well were most expanded thyroid clonotypes above 0.001 frequency.

Trimming took 4 bases from V and 7 from J, leaving 14 bases between them. The germline gives CDR1 SGDLS, CDR2 YYNGEE. This CDR3 is built from 13 residues. Researchers took RNA transcripts and amplified TCR beta CDR3 regions from them. The first round was an RT-PCR with HTBI primers, and the second round was a multiplex PCR. One entry per CDR3 protein results from TCRdb running MiXCR on the multiplex PCR reads. Of more than 1,000,000 distinct CDR3 sequences in the sample, 35% to 40% were seen once. The TCR originated in an adult man with Graves' hyperthyroidism. The sequencing sample was made of peripheral blood or thyroid tissue (not recorded which). This chain uses TRBV9 with TRBJ1-1; no definite D call. In DNA, the CDR3 is TGTGCCAGCAGCTGGGAAAGGACGGTTGAAGCTTTCTTT. Translating gives CASSWERTVEAFF.